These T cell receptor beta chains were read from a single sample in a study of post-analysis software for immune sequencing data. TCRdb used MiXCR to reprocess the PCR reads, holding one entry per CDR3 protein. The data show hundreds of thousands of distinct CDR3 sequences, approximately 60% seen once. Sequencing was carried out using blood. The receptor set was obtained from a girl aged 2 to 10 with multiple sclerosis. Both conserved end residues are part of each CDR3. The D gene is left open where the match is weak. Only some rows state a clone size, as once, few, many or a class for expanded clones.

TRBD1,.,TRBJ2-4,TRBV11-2,CASNAGTDHIQYF,TGTGCCAGCAACGCCGGGACAGATCACATTCAGTACTTC
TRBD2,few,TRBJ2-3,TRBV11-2,CASSPGLAESTDTQYF,TGTGCCAGCAGCCCCGGGCTAGCGGAGAGCACAGATACGCAGTATTTT
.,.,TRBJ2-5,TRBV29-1,CSSSGQQEIQYF,TGCAGCTCCAGTGGTCAGCAAGAGATCCAGTACTTC
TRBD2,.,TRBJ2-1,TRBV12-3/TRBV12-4,CASSRPGLAGNNEQFF,TGTGCCAGCAGTCGCCCGGGACTAGCGGGCAACAATGAGCAGTTCTTC
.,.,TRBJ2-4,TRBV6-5,CASSYGPPTSAKLAKNIQYF,TGTGCCAGCAGTTACGGGCCCCCAACCTCGGCAAAACTAGCCAAAAACATTCAGTACTTC
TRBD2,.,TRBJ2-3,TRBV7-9,CASSLAGVGDTQYF,TGTGCCAGCAGCCTAGCGGGAGTCGGAGATACGCAGTATTTT
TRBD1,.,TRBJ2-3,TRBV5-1,CASGTGRSTDTQYF,TGCGCCAGTGGGACAGGCCGAAGCACAGATACGCAGTATTTT
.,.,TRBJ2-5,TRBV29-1,CSVVLGQETQYF,TGCAGCGTTGTATTAGGGCAAGAGACCCAGTACTTC
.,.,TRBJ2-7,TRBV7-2,CASSSGTDFYSYEQYF,TGTGCCAGCAGCTCCGGGACTGACTTCTACTCCTACGAGCAGTACTTC
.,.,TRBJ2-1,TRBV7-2,CASSPPGGPYNEQFF,TGTGCCAGCAGCCCACCGGGGGGCCCCTACAATGAGCAGTTCTTC
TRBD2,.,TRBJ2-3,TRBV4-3,CASQGRGGIGTDTQYF,TGCGCCAGCCAGGGGCGGGGGGGCATCGGCACAGATACGCAGTATTTT
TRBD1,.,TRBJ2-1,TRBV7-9,CASNDRGAYNEQFF,TGTGCCAGCAACGACAGGGGGGCATACAATGAGCAGTTCTTC
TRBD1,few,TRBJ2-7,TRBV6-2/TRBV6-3,CASRDRAAEQYF,TGTGCCAGTCGGGACAGGGCAGCCGAGCAGTACTTC
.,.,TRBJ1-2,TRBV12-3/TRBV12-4,CASSLGGPVGYTF,TGTGCCAGCAGTTTAGGGGGACCAGTGGGCTACACCTTC
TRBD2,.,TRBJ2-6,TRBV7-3,CASSPEGLAGVSGANVLTF,TGTGCCAGCAGCCCCGAAGGGCTAGCGGGCGTCTCTGGGGCCAACGTCCTGACTTTC
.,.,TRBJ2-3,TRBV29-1,CSVGGPRGTDTQYF,TGCAGCGTTGGAGGACCCCGGGGCACAGATACGCAGTATTTT
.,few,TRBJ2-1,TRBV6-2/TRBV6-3,CASSEIQGDWGNEQFF,TGTGCCAGCAGCGAAATTCAGGGAGACTGGGGCAATGAGCAGTTCTTC
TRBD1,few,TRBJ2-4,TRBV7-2,CASSPRQGNIQYF,TGTGCCAGCAGCCCCCGACAGGGAAACATTCAGTACTTC
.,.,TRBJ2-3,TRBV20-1,CSASPTSSGTDTQYF,TGCAGTGCTAGCCCCACTAGTTCGGGCACAGATACGCAGTATTTT
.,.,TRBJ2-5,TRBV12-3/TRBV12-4,CASSLAGELQETQYF,TGTGCCAGCAGTTTAGCGGGAGAGCTCCAAGAGACCCAGTACTTC
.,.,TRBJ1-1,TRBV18,CASSPSGRDTEAFF,TGTGCCAGCTCACCGAGCGGGAGGGACACTGAAGCTTTCTTT
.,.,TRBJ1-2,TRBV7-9,CASSWRTGNYGYTF,TGTGCCAGCAGCTGGAGGACGGGGAACTATGGCTACACCTTC
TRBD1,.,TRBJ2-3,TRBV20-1,CSATGASIDTQYF,TGCAGTGCCACAGGGGCTAGCATAGATACGCAGTATTTT
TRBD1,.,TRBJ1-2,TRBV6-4,CASRSTGVVYGYTF,TGTGCCAGCAGATCGACAGGGGTGGTTTATGGCTACACCTTC
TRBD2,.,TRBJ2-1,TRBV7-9,CASSQGTRWNNEQFF,TGTGCCAGCAGCCAGGGGACTAGGTGGAACAATGAGCAGTTCTTC
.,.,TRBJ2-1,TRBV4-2,CASSQVDVNEQFF,TGTGCCAGCAGCCAAGTAGATGTCAATGAGCAGTTCTTC
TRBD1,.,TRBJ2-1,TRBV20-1,CSASGTLRTGSYNEQFF,TGCAGTGCTAGTGGGACCCTACGGACAGGGTCCTACAATGAGCAGTTCTTC
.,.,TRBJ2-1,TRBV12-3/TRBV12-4,CASSPGLLLPPFF,TGTGCCAGCAGTCCCGGACTACTTCTACCGCCGTTCTTC
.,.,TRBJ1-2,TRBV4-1,CASSQDESEANYGYTF,TGCGCCAGCAGCCAAGATGAATCGGAGGCTAACTATGGCTACACCTTC
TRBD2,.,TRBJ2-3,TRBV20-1,CSASEAGGTDTQYF,TGCAGTGCTAGTGAAGCGGGGGGGACAGATACGCAGTATTTT
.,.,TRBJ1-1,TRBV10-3,CAITSGVNTEAFF,TGTGCCATCACCTCAGGAGTGAACACTGAAGCTTTCTTT
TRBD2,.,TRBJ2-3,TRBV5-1,CASGYSGTNTDTQYF,TGCGCCAGCGGCTATAGCGGGACTAACACAGATACGCAGTATTTT
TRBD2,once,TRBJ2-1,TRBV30,CASRSAGGVKYNEQFF,TGTGCCTCGCGGTCAGCGGGAGGAGTTAAGTACAATGAGCAGTTCTTC
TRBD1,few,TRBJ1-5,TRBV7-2,CASSFRTLTGESQPQHF,TGTGCCAGCAGCTTCCGAACTCTGACAGGGGAATCTCAGCCCCAGCATTTT
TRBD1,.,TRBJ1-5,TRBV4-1,CASSQEPGQGGNQPQHF,TGCGCCAGCAGCCAAGAACCGGGACAGGGAGGCAATCAGCCCCAGCATTTT
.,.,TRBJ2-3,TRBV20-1,CSGGTVDTQYF,TGCAGCGGCGGGACCGTCGATACGCAGTATTTT
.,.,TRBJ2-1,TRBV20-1,CSARDGAGDNEQFF,TGCAGTGCTAGAGATGGGGCAGGGGACAATGAGCAGTTCTTC
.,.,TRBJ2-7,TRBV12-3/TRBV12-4,CASSLYAGTYEQYF,TGTGCCAGCAGTTTATACGCGGGTACCTACGAGCAGTACTTC
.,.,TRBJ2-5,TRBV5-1,CASSSRQFQETQYF,TGCGCCAGCAGCTCCCGACAGTTTCAAGAGACCCAGTACTTC
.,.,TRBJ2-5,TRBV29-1,CSVRLGRAFFQETQYF,TGCAGCGTTAGGTTGGGCAGGGCCTTTTTCCAAGAGACCCAGTACTTC
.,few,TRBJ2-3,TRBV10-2,CASRSWDSESSDTQYF,TGCGCCAGCAGGAGCTGGGACTCCGAGAGCTCAGATACGCAGTATTTT
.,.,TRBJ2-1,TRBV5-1,CASSSRLEVYNEQFF,TGCGCCAGCAGCTCCAGACTAGAGGTCTACAATGAGCAGTTCTTC
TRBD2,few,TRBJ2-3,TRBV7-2,CASSLAVWGGPTDTQYF,TGTGCCAGCAGCTTAGCTGTATGGGGGGGACCCACAGATACGCAGTATTTT
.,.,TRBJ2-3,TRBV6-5,CASSRLVGTDMQYF,TGTGCCAGCAGCCGATTAGTAGGCACAGATATGCAGTATTTT
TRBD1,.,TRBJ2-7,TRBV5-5,CASSFGTGGRHEQYF,TGTGCCAGCAGCTTTGGGACAGGGGGTCGTCACGAGCAGTACTTC
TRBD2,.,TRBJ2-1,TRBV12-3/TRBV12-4,CASSLVASGFNEQFF,TGTGCCAGCAGTTTAGTGGCTAGCGGATTTAATGAGCAGTTCTTC
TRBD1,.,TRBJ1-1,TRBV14,CASSQAQTGSEAEAFF,TGTGCCAGCAGCCAAGCCCAGACAGGGTCGGAAGCTGAAGCTTTCTTT
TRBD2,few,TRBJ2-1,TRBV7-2,CASSRRAGRDYNEQFF,TGTGCCAGCAGCCGGAGGGCGGGGAGGGACTACAATGAGCAGTTCTTC
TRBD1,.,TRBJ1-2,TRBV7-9,CASSPSAYGQGANYGYTF,TGTGCCAGCAGCCCAAGCGCATACGGACAGGGGGCTAACTATGGCTACACCTTC
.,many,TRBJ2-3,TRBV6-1,CASTEGRGDTDTQYF,TGTGCCAGTACCGAGGGTAGGGGGGACACAGATACGCAGTATTTT
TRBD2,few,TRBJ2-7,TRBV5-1,CASSLTAGEDEQYF,TGCGCCAGCAGCTTGACAGCGGGAGAGGACGAGCAGTACTTC
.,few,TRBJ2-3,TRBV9,CASSVQAFSTDTQYF,TGTGCCAGCAGCGTACAGGCATTTAGCACAGATACGCAGTATTTT
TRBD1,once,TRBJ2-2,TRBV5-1,CASSLVAGGITGELFF,TGCGCCAGCAGCTTGGTGGCAGGGGGCATCACCGGGGAGCTGTTTTTT
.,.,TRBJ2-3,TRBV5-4,CARSYADTQYF,TGTGCCCGCAGCTACGCAGATACGCAGTATTTT
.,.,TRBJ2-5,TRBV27,CASSSLLSGETQYF,TGTGCCAGCAGTTCTCTGCTCTCCGGAGAGACCCAGTACTTC
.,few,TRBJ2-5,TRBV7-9,CASSLTWHPYDSETQYF,TGTGCCAGCAGCTTGACGTGGCACCCCTACGACTCAGAGACCCAGTACTTC
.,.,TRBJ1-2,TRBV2,CASRTSGTPNYGYTF,TGTGCCAGCAGGACCTCCGGGACACCGAACTATGGCTACACCTTC
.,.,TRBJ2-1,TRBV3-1,CASSQDVRSGRMVEQFF,TGTGCCAGCAGCCAAGATGTTCGGAGCGGGCGTATGGTGGAGCAGTTCTTC